This TCR beta chain was profiled in a study of blood T cell repertoires in COVID-19. Study-level information: The analysed material was cDNA or gDNA that came from T cells, B-cell-depleted T cells, or PBMCs.

The assay was immunoSEQ multiplex PCR, and TCRdb's table has in-frame clones only and misses some. The sample holds approximately 98,000 clones; around 76% are singletons and the top ten take under 20%. The CDR3 spans 15 residues. The ends lost 5 bases at V and 3 bases at J; junction bases unmatched: 6. From germline, CDR1 is LNHDA and CDR2 SQIVND (reference sequence). The source material was peripheral blood. The chain carries TRBV19 and TRBJ1-1, with 10 bases identical to TRBD1. The TCR was taken from a man older than 75 with acute or convalescent COVID-19. CDR3 in DNA: TGTGCCAGTAGTGGTGCCGGGACAGGGGACACTGAAGCTTTCTTT. Protein product: CASSGAGTGDTEAFF.